This entry lists 18 T cell receptor beta chains sequenced from one sample in a study of CD8 T cells in ankylosing spondylitis. Study-wide results and caveats: Ankylosing spondylitis blood appeared to be characterized by a TCR beta motif of several highly homologous variants.

These receptors' antigens are unknown. TCRdb analysed the 5' RACE reads with MiXCR anew, one entry per CDR3 protein. The data hold roughly 700,000 distinct CDR3 sequences, with around 20% observed a single time. The sample taken for sequencing was blood, either unsorted or a sorted T cell fraction (not recorded which). The receptors originated from a male donor with ankylosing spondylitis.

The chain links TRBV7-2 to TRBJ2-7, with TRBD2 matching over 7 bases. This CDR3 spans 16 amino acids. The V and J ends lost 0 bases and 5 bases, in that order; junction bases with no gene match: 10. Germline CDR1 SGHTA, CDR2 FQGNSA. The CDR3: CASSLASTGGAHEQYF. CDR3 nucleotide sequence: TGTGCCAGCAGCTTAGCGTCGACGGGAGGCGCCCACGAGCAGTACTTC.

This clonotype was observed at least ten times. The chain couples TRBV7-2 to TRBJ2-7, with 11 bases fitting TRBD2. CDR1 and CDR2 (germline): SGHTA, FQGNSA. This CDR3 is built from 16 residues. The trim removed 2 bases at V and 7 bases at J, leaving 10 bases unmatched. The CDR3: CASSLRLAGMTREQYF. The CDR3 coding sequence is TGTGCCAGCAGCTTAAGACTAGCGGGGATGACTAGGGAGCAGTACTTC.

This clonotype was detected only a few times. The chain links TRBV7-9 to TRBJ1-1; D gene unclear. The CDR3 covers 13 residues. Trimming pared 4 bases from V and 4 bases from J, leaving 10 bases between. Germline V gives CDR1 SEHNR, CDR2 FQNEAQ (reference sequence). The CDR3 here is CASSYHSGTEAFF. In DNA, the CDR3 is TGTGCCAGCAGCTACCATTCGGGCACTGAAGCTTTCTTT.

CDR3 protein: CASSNGQGSNQPQHF. CDR3 nucleotide sequence: TGTGCCAGCAGTAACGGACAGGGTAGCAATCAGCCCCAGCATTTT. This chain uses TRBV6-5 with TRBJ1-5; 8 bases fit TRBD1. The CDR3 runs 15 residues. Per the germline V gene, CDR1 is MNHEY and CDR2 is SVGAGI. The V segment lost 5 bases and the J segment 0 bases; nucleotides outside the gene matches: 3.

This clonotype has a handful of counts. The chain links TRBV20-1 to TRBJ2-1, with a weak D call TRBD2 (7 bases). V dropped 3 bases and J dropped 9 bases, with 12 bases sitting between them. The CDR3 runs to 12 residues. CDR1 is DFQATT and CDR2 is SNEGSKA in the germline V gene (reference sequence). CDR3 in DNA: TGCAGTGCTAGGAGGGGGGAGGGTGAGCAGTTCTTC. The encoded protein is CSARRGEGEQFF.

This clonotype has just a few counts. The rearrangement links TRBV12-3 or TRBV12-4 to TRBJ1-1; D uncertain. Trimming shortened V by 2 bases and J by 3 bases, and 10 bases separated the two germline ends. This CDR3 spans 14 amino acids. This chain's CDR3 is CASSLMLWDTEAFF. The CDR3 nucleotides are TGTGCCAGCAGTTTAATGCTTTGGGACACTGAAGCTTTCTTT.

The chain recombines TRBV5-1 with TRBJ1-5; no clear D. V lost 2 bases and J 0 bases, leaving 24 bases between the germline ends. The germline gives CDR1 SGHRS, CDR2 YFSETQ. CDR3 size: 20 residues. CDR3 residues: CASSFDRGFSFDISNQPQHF. In DNA, the CDR3 is TGCGCCAGCAGCTTCGACCGGGGTTTCTCCTTCGACATTAGCAATCAGCCCCAGCATTTT.

This clonotype has a handful of counts. V usage is TRBV5-1 and J usage is TRBJ1-6; D gene uncertain. The CDR3 has 18 amino acids. The germline CDR1 and CDR2 sequences are SGHRS and YFSETQ. Deletions cut 3 bases from V and 0 bases from J, with 16 bases between. The CDR3 sequence: CASSYRREDHSYNSPLHF. CDR3 in DNA: TGCGCCAGCAGCTACCGGCGGGAGGACCACTCCTATAATTCACCCCTCCACTTT.

The genes are TRBV3-1 and TRBJ2-5; D is ambiguous. From germline, CDR1 is LGHDT and CDR2 YNNKEL (reference sequence). V was trimmed by 7 bases and J by 5 bases, leaving 20 bases between them. This CDR3 is 15 amino acids long. CDR3 DNA: TGTGCCAGCAACCGCCGGGCCAGTGATGGTGAGACCCAGTACTTC. Its protein is CASNRRASDGETQYF.

Worth noting for this clonotype: At one of its ends the junction is not consistent with the germline gene, which may arise from a read error. The CDR3 is CASHRVTEKLIF. The CDR3, as DNA: TGTGCCAGCCACAGGGTTACTGAAAAACTGATTTTT. This chain joins TRBV7-9 and TRBJ1-4; weak D call: TRBD1 (6 bases). The CDR3 has 12 amino acids. The germline CDR1 and CDR2 sequences are SEHNR and FQNEAQ (reference sequence). The full variable domain, rest sourced from reference TRBV7-9 and TRBJ1-4, is DTGVSQNPRHKITKRGQNVTFRCDPISEHNRLYWYRQTLGQGPEFLTYFQNEAQLEKSRLLSDRFSAERPKGSFSTLEIQRTEQGDSAMYLCASHRVTEKLIFGSGTQLSVL.

The DNA for the CDR3 is TGTGCCACCAGTGATACAGGCCTCGCCAATGAGCAGTTCTTC. It specifies CATSDTGLANEQFF. V usage is TRBV24-1 and J usage is TRBJ2-1, with a weak D call TRBD1 (5 bases). The CDR3 sequence is 14 residues long. Germline-derived CDR1 and CDR2 are KGHDR and SFDVKD. V was shortened by 3 bases and J by 6 bases, with 11 bases between the two germline ends.

This chain links TRBV3-1 with TRBJ1-1; tentatively, D is TRBD1 (5 bases). Looked up from germline, CDR1 is LGHDT and CDR2 is YNNKEL (reference sequence). The CDR3 spans 14 residues. Trimming pared 3 bases from V and 3 bases from J, leaving 11 bases between. The CDR3 loop reads CASSQRTPYTEAFF. For the CDR3, the DNA is TGTGCCAGCAGCCAGAGGACACCTTACACTGAAGCTTTCTTT.

This clonotype showed up just a few times. The chain has TRBV24-1 and TRBJ2-1; no clear D. The CDR3 length is 12 residues. The V gene's germline CDR1 is KGHDR and CDR2 SFDVKD. With 4 bases removed from V and 8 bases from J, the gap between germline ends came to 8 bases. The CDR3 coding sequence is TGTGCCACCAGTGAGGCGTTGGATGAGCAGTTCTTC. It specifies CATSEALDEQFF.

The CDR3 nucleotides read TGTGCCAGCAGCTCCGGGACCCCGAATGGCTACACCTTC. Amino acid sequence: CASSSGTPNGYTF. The chain links TRBV5-6 to TRBJ1-2; D perhaps matches TRBD1 (5 bases). The ends were cut back, 3 bases at V and 6 bases at J, with 12 bases in the middle. The CDR3 sequence is 13 residues long. Germline V gives CDR1 SGHDT, CDR2 YYEEEE.

This clonotype has a handful of counts. This chain joins TRBV12-3 or TRBV12-4 and TRBJ2-3; D not resolved. V shed 3 bases and J shed 3 bases, with 7 bases lying between them. The CDR3 covers 13 residues. DNA for the CDR3: TGTGCCAGCAGTTTCTCCGTGACAGATACGCAGTATTTT. Translated: CASSFSVTDTQYF.

The V and J genes are TRBV27 and TRBJ1-1; tentatively, D is TRBD1 (6 bases). Germline assignment: CDR1 MNHEY and CDR2 SMNVEV (reference sequence). The CDR3 extends over 16 amino acids. The V end lost 4 bases, the J end lost 1 base, and 16 bases lay between the germline ends. CDR3: CASSSLTRTANTEAFF. The DNA of the CDR3 is TGTGCCAGCAGTTCGCTAACCCGGACAGCGAACACTGAAGCTTTCTTT.

This clonotype was detected only a few times. The chain uses TRBV5-1 and TRBJ2-3, with 8 bases aligning to TRBD2. The ends lost 2 bases at V and 4 bases at J; junction bases unmatched: 9. The CDR3 loop spans 16 amino acids. From germline, CDR1 is SGHRS and CDR2 YFSETQ. CDR3 sequence reads: CASSLGSGSIADTQYF. CDR3 bases: TGCGCCAGCAGCTTAGGGAGCGGGAGCATTGCAGATACGCAGTATTTT.

V and J are TRBV28 and TRBJ2-5, with 10 bases lining up with TRBD2. With 2 bases clipped from V and 5 bases from J, the junction kept 11 bases outside the gene matches. This CDR3 is 17 amino acids long. Germline CDR1 is MDHEN and CDR2 is SYDVKM. This CDR3 is CASSLSRVAGGGETQYF. As DNA, the CDR3 is TGTGCCAGCAGTTTAAGTAGGGTAGCGGGAGGTGGGGAGACCCAGTACTTC.